This record covers a single TCR beta chain. Its antigen remains unidentified. Measured with immunoSEQ multiplex PCR; TCRdb has only the in-frame clones, and not every one. This sample has 100,000 to 150,000 clones; around 92% occur once, and the top ten carry under 5%. The entry originates in a study of T cell responses to AZD1222 COVID-19 vaccine. On the study more broadly: Analysis merged second doses at about 4 or about 12 weeks. Study observations and caveats: Dominant CD4 TCR responses targeted spike regions 160-218 and 743-854. White British ancestry dominated among donors, who included more females, and clonal diversity was possibly underestimated.

CDR1 and CDR2 (germline): SGHVS, FNYEAQ. This CDR3 is built from 19 residues. V gave up 5 bases and J gave up 0 bases, with 23 bases separating them. The origin of this receptor is an adult in good health. Sequenced here: peripheral blood, sampled on day 0 of AZD1222 vaccination. The gene calls are TRBV7-6 and TRBJ1-5; TRBD1 might be the D (5 bases). The CDR3 region is CASSPSRVAGPDSNQPQHF. CDR3 DNA sequence: TGTGCCAGCAGCCCATCGAGGGTGGCAGGGCCGGATAGCAATCAGCCCCAGCATTTT. Variable domain in full (rest from reference TRBV7-6 and TRBJ1-5): GAGVSQSPRYKVTKRGQDVALRCDPISGHVSLYWYRQALGQGPEFLTYFNYEAQQDKSGLPNDRFSAERPEGSISTLTIQRTEQRDSAMYRCASSPSRVAGPDSNQPQHFGDGTRLSIL.